The source of this TCR beta chain is a study of CD8 T cells in ankylosing spondylitis. General observations from the study: CD8+ by phenotype, disease-linked clones were relatively rare in peripheral blood. Within ankylosing spondylitis blood, a TCR beta motif made up of seven to nine highly homologous variants appeared to be characteristic.

Quantitative 5'-RACE with molecular barcodes was used to make the TCR beta libraries. TCRdb passed the 5' RACE reads through MiXCR, listing each CDR3 protein once. The data hold just under 550,000 distinct CDR3 sequences, with roughly 13% observed a single time. Looked up from germline, CDR1 is MDHEN and CDR2 is SYDVKM. The CDR3 has 15 residues. Trimming left V 4 bases short and J 4 bases short, with 16 bases between. Note on this clonotype: Its antigen is not known.

The sequence was obtained from a male donor with ankylosing spondylitis. The rearrangement uses TRBV28 and TRBJ2-5; tentatively, D is TRBD1 or TRBD2 (5 bases each). The sequenced material came from blood, either unsorted or a sorted T cell fraction (not recorded which). The CDR3 spells CASSSRDGGRETQYF. The CDR3 DNA is TGTGCCAGCAGTTCCCGGGACGGCGGACGAGAGACCCAGTACTTC.